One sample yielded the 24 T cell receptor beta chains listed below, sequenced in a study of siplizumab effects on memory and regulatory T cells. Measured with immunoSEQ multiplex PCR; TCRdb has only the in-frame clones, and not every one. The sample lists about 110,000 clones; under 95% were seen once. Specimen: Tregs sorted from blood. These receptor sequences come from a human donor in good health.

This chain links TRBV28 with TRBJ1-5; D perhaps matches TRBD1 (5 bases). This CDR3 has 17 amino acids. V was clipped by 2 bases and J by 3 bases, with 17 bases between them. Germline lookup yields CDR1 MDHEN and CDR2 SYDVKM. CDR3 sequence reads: CASSLGGGYENNQPQHF. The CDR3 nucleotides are TGTGCCAGCAGTTTAGGCGGGGGGTACGAGAACAATCAGCCCCAGCATTTT.

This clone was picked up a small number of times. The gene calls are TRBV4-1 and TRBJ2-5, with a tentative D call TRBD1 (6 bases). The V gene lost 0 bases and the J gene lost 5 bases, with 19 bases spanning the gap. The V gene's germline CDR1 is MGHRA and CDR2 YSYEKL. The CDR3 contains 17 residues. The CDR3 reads CASSQDRAGVKQETQYF. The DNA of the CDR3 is TGCGCCAGCAGCCAAGATCGGGCAGGGGTAAAGCAGGAGACCCAGTACTTC.

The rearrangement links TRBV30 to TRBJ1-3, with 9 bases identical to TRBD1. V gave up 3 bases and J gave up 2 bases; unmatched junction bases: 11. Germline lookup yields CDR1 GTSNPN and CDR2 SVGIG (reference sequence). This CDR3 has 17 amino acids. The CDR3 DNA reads TGTGCCTGGAGCCGGGACAGGGTTGGGGGGCCTGGAAACACCATATATTTT. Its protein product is CAWSRDRVGGPGNTIYF.

The CDR3 bases are TGTGCCAGCAGTCTTGGACTCGCCAATGAGCAGTTCTTC. Protein product: CASSLGLANEQFF. The rearrangement uses TRBV2 and TRBJ2-1; tentative D call: TRBD2 (5 bases). With 5 bases removed from V and 6 bases from J, the gap between germline ends came to 11 bases. The CDR3 sequence is 13 residues long. Germline CDR1 reads SNHLY; CDR2 reads FYNNEI.

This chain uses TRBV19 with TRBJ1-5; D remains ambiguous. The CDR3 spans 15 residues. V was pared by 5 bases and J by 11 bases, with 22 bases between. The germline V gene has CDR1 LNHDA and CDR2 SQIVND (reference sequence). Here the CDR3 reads CASSPRLASSVAQHF. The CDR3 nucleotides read TGTGCCAGTAGTCCCCGATTGGCTTCTTCTGTGGCCCAGCATTTT.

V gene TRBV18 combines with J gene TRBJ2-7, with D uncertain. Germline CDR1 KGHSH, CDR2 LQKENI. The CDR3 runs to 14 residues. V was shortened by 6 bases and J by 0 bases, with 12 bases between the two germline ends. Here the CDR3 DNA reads TGTGCCAGCTCGGGTCGGTCCCCCTCCTACGAGCAGTACTTC. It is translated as CASSGRSPSYEQYF.

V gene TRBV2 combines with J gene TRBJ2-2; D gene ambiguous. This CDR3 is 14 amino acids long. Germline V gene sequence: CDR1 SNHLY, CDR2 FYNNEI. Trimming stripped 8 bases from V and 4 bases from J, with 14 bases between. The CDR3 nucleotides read TGTGCCAGCTTTTTAGGGATAGGCACCGGGGAGCTGTTTTTT. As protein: CASFLGIGTGELFF.

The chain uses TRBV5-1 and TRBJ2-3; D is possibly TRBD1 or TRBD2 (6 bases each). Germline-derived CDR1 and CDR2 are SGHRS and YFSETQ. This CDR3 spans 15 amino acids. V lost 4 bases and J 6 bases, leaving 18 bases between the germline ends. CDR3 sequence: CASSPARGVSDTQYF. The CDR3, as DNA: TGCGCCAGCAGCCCGGCGAGGGGGGTTTCTGATACGCAGTATTTT.

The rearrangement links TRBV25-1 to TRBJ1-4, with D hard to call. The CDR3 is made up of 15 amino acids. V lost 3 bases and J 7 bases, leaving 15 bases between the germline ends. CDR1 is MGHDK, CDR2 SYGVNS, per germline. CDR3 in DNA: TGTGCCAGCAGTGATCTATCGAAGGGCGGTGAAAAACTGTTTTTT. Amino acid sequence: CASSDLSKGGEKLFF.

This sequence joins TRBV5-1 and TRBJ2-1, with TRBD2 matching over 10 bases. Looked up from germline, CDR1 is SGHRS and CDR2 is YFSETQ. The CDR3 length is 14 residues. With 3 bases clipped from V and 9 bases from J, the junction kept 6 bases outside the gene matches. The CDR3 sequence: CASSSKLAGIEQFF. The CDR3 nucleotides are TGCGCCAGCAGCTCCAAACTAGCGGGGATTGAGCAGTTCTTC.

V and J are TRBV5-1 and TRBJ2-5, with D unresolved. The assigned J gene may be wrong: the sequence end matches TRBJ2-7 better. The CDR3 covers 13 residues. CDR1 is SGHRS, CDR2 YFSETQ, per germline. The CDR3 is CASSPDPAIEQYF. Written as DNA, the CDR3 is TGCGCCAGCTCCCCTGATCCAGCGATCGAGCAGTACTTC.

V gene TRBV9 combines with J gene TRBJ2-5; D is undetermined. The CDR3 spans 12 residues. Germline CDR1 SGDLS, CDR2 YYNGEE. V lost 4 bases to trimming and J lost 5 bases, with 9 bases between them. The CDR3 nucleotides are TGTGCCAGCAGCCACCCGCAGGAGACCCAGTACTTC. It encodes CASSHPQETQYF.

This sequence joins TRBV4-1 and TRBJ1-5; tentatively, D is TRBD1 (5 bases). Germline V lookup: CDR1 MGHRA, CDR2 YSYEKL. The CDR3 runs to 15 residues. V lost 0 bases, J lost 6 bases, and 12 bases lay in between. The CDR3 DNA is TGCGCCAGCAGCCAAGATTATGCAGGGATTCAGCCCCAGCATTTT. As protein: CASSQDYAGIQPQHF.

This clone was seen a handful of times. The CDR3 DNA reads as TGTGCCAGCAGTCCATTCCCTGGACAGGGGACCTACGAGCAGTACTTC. It is translated as CASSPFPGQGTYEQYF. The rearrangement joins TRBV28 to TRBJ2-7, with 9 positions matching TRBD1. The CDR3 extends over 16 amino acids. Germline CDR1 MDHEN, CDR2 SYDVKM. The V and J ends lost 5 bases and 2 bases, in that order; junction bases with no gene match: 10.

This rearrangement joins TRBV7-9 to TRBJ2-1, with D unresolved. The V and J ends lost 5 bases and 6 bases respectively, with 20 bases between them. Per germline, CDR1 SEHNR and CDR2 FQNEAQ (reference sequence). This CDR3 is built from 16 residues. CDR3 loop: CASSRRGSARINEQFF. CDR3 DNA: TGTGCCAGCAGCCGCCGCGGCAGCGCTAGAATCAATGAGCAGTTCTTC.

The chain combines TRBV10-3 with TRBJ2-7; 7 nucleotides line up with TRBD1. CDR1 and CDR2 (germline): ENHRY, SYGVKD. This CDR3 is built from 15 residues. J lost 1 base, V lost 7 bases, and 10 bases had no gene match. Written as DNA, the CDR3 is TGTGCCATCAAGCACCGGGACAGCTCTTCCTACGAGCAGTACTTC. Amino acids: CAIKHRDSSSYEQYF.

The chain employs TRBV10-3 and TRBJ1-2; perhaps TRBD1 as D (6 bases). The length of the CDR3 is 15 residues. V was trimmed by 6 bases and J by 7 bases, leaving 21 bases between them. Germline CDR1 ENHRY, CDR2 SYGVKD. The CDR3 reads CAIRDPGHGLTGYTF. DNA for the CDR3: TGTGCCATCAGAGATCCGGGACACGGTTTGACTGGCTACACCTTC.

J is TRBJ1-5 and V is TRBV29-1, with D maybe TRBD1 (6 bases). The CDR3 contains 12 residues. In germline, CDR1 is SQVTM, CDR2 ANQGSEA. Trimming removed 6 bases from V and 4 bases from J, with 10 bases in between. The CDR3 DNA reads TGCAGCGTCGGGGGGGCTAATCAGCCCCAGCATTTT. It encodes CSVGGANQPQHF. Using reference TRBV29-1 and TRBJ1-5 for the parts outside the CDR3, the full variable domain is SAVISQKPSRDICQRGTSLTIQCQVDSQVTMMFWYRQQPGQSLTLIATANQGSEATYESGFVIDKFPISRPNLTFSTLTVSNMSPEDSSIYLCSVGGANQPQHFGDGTRLSIL.

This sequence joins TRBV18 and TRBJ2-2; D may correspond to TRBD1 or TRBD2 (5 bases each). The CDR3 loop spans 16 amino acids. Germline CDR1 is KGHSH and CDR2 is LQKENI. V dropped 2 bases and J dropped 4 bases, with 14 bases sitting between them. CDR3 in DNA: TGTGCCAGCTCACCATCATCCTGGGGGAGCACCGGGGAGCTGTTTTTT. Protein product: CASSPSSWGSTGELFF.

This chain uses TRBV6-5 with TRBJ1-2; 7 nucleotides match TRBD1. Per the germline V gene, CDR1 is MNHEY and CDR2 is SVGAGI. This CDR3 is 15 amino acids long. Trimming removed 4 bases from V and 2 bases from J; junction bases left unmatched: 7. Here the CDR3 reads CASSSLTQGNYGYTF. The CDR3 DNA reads TGTGCCAGCAGTTCTCTAACACAGGGGAACTATGGCTACACCTTC.

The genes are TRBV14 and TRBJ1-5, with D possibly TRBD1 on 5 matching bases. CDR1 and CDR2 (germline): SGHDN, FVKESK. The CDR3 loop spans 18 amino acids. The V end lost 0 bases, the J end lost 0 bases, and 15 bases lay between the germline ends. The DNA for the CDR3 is TGTGCCAGCAGCCAAGACCAACTCGGGGGAAATAGCAATCAGCCCCAGCATTTT. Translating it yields CASSQDQLGGNSNQPQHF.

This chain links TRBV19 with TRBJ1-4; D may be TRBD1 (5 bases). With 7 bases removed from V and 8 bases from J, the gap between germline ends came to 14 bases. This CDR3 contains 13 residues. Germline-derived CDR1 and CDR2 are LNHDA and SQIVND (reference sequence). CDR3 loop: CASTGTAREKLFF. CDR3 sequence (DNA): TGTGCCAGTACCGGGACGGCTAGAGAAAAACTGTTTTTT.

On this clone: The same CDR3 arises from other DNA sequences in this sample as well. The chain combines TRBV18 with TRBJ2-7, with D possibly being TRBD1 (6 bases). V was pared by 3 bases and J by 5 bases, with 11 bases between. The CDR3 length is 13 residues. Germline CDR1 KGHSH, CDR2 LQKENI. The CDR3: CASSPSQGNEQYF. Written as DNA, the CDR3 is TGTGCCAGCTCACCTAGCCAGGGGAACGAGCAGTACTTC.

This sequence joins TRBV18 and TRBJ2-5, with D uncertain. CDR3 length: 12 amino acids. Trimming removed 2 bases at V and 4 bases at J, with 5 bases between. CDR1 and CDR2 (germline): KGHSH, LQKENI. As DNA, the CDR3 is TGTGCCAGCTCACCAAAGTTAGAGACCCAGTACTTC. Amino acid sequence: CASSPKLETQYF.